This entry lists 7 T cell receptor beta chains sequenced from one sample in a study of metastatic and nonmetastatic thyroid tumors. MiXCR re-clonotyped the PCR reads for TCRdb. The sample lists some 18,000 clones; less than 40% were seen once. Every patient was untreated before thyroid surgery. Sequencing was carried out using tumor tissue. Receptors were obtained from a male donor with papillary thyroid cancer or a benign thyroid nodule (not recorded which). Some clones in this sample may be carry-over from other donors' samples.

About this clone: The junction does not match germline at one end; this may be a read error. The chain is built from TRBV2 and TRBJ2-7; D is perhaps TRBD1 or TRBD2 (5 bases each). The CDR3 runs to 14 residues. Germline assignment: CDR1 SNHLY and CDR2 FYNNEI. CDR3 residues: CASLGDPSYYEQYF. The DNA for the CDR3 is TGCGCCAGCCTGGGGGACCCGAGCTACTACGAGCAGTACTTC.

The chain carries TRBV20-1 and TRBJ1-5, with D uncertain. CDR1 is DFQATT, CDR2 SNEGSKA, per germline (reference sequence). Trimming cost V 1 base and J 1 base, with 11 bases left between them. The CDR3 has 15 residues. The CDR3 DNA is TGCAGTGCTAGAGCTCTCGCGGACAGCAATCAGCCCCAGCATTTT. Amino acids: CSARALADSNQPQHF.

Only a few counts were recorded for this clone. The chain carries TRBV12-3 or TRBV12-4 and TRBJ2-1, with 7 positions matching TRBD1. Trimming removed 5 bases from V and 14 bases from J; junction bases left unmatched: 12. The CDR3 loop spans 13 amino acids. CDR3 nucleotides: TGTGCCAGCAGTCCACGTCGGGACAGCGAGGAGTTCTTC. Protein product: CASSPRRDSEEFF.

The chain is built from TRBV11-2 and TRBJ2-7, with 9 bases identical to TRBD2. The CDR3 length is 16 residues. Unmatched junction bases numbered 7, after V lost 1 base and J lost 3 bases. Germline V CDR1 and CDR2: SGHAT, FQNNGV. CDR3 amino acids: CASSLVGSGSLYEQYF. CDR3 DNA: TGTGCCAGCAGCTTAGTAGGTAGCGGGAGTCTCTACGAGCAGTACTTC.

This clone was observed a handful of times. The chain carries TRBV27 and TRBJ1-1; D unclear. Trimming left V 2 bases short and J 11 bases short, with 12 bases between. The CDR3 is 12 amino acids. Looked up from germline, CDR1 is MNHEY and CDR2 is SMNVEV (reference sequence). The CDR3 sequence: CASSLTVATAFF. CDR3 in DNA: TGTGCCAGCAGTTTAACGGTGGCTACGGCTTTCTTT.

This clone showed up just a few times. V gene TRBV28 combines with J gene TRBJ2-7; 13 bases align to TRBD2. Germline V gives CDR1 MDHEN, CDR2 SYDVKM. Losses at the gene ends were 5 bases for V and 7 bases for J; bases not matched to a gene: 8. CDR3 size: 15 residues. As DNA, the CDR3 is TGTGCCAGCAGTCCCGGGACTAGCGGGACCCGAGAGCAGTACTTC. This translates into CASSPGTSGTREQYF. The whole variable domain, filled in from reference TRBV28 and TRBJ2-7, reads DVKVTQSSRYLVKRTGEKVFLECVQDMDHENMFWYRQDPGLGLRLIYFSYDVKMKEKGDIPEGYSVSREKKERFSLILESASTNQTSMYLCASSPGTSGTREQYFGPGTRLTVT.

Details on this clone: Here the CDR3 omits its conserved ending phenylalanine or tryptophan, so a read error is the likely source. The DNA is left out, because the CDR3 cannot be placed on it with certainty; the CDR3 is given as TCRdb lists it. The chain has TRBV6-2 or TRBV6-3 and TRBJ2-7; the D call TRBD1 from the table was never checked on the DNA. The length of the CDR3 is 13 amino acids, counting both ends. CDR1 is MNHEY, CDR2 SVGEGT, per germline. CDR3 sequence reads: CASSYSSPGFHCL.